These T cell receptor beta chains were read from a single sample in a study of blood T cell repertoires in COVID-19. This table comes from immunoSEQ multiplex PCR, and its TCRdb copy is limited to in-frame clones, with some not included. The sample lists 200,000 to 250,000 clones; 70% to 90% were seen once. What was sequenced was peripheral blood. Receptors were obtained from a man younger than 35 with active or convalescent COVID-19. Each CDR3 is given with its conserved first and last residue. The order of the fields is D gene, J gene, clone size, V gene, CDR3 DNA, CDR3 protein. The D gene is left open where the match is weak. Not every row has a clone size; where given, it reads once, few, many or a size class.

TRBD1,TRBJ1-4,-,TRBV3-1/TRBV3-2,TGTGCCAGCAGCCAAGGCGCGGGGACAGGGGTTAATGAAAAACTGTTTTTT,CASSQGAGTGVNEKLFF
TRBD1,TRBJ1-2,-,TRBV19,TGTGCCAGTAGCCTCCGGAAAACAGGGGGCGCCTCCTATGGCTACACCTTC,CASSLRKTGGASYGYTF
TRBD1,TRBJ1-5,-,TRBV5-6,TGTGCCAGCAGCTCAAGACAGGGTAGTTATCAGCCCCAGCATTTT,CASSSRQGSYQPQHF
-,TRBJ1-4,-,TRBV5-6,TGTGCCAGCAGCTTTGGGGGGGATAATGAAAAACTGTTTTTT,CASSFGGDNEKLFF
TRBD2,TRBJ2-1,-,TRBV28,TGTGCCAGCCAAATCCCTAGCGGGTACAATGAGCAGTTCTTC,CASQIPSGYNEQFF
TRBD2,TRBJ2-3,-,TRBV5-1,TGCGCCAGCAGCCCGGGACTAGCGGAGGACTCAGATACGCAGTATTTT,CASSPGLAEDSDTQYF
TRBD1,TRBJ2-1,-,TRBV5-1,TGCGCCAGCAGCCGCGAGGGGGCTAATGAGCAGTTCTTC,CASSREGANEQFF
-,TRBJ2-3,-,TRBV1,TGCACCAGCAGCCAAAACCGGGGGAAAGCAGCAGATACGCAGTATTTT,CTSSQNRGKAADTQYF
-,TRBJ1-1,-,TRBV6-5,TGTGCCAGCAGTTACGTCGGGTACACTGAAGCTTTCTTT,CASSYVGYTEAFF
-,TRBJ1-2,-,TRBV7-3,TGTGCCAGCAGCTTATATTTCAGGGATGACATCTATGGCTACACCTTC,CASSLYFRDDIYGYTF
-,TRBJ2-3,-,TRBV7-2,TGTGCCAGCAGCATCAGGAGGCGGTCGCAGTATTTT,CASSIRRRSQYF
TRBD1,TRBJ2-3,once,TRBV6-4,TGTGCCAGCAGTGAGGCAGGGGGCAGGACAGATACGCAGTATTTT,CASSEAGGRTDTQYF
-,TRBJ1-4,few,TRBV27,TGTGCCAGCAGTTTCGGTGGAGCGTCCAATGAAAAACTGTTTTTT,CASSFGGASNEKLFF
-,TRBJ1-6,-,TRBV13,TGTGCCAGCAGCCCCATTAATTCACCCCTCCACTTT,CASSPINSPLHF
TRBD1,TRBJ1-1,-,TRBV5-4,TGTGCCAGCAGCTTGCCGACAGGGGAGAGGACTGAAGCTTTCTTT,CASSLPTGERTEAFF
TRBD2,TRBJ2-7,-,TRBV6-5,TGTGCCAGCAGCAATAGCGGGAGGGGTTCCTACGAGCAGTACTTC,CASSNSGRGSYEQYF
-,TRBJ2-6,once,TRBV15,TGTGCCACCAGCTCACCCGAGGGCCGCCACTCTGGGGCCAACGTCCTGACTTTC,CATSSPEGRHSGANVLTF
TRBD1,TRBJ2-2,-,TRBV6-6,TGTGCCAGCAGTAGGCAGGGGGCATCCGGGGAGCTGTTTTTT,CASSRQGASGELFF
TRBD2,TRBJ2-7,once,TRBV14,TGTGCCAGCAGCCCCACGAGCGGGAGTTACGAGCAGTACTTC,CASSPTSGSYEQYF
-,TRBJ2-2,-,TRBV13,TGTGCCAGCAGCCCCGGGATGGGGGAGCTGTTTTTT,CASSPGMGELFF
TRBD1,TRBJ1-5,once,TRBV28,TGTGCCAGCAGCGACCCGGGACAGGGTGATCAGCCCCAGCATTTT,CASSDPGQGDQPQHF
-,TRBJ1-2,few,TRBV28,TGTGCCAGCAGTTTGAGCTCGGAGGGCTACACCTTC,CASSLSSEGYTF
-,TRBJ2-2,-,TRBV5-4,TGTGCCAGCAGCTTGGATAGTACCGGGGAGCTGTTTTTT,CASSLDSTGELFF
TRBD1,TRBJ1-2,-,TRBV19,TGTGCCAGTAGTATCCAAACGGGACAGGGGGGAAGCTACACCTTC,CASSIQTGQGGSYTF
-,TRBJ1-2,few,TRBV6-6,TGTGCCAGCAGCACGAACGGGGATGGCTACACCTTC,CASSTNGDGYTF
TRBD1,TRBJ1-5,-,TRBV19,TGTGCCAGTAGCGGGACAGGGGGTGGCAATCAGCCCCAGCATTTT,CASSGTGGGNQPQHF
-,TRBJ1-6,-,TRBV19,TGTGCCAGTAGTTTGCTAGGGGGAAGAGCCTATAATTCACCCCTCCACTTT,CASSLLGGRAYNSPLHF
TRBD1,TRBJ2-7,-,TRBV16,TGTGCCAGCAGCCAAACCGGGACAGGCTCTGAAGAGCAGTACTTC,CASSQTGTGSEEQYF
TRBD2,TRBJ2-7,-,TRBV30,TGTGCCGAAAGACTAGCGGGAGCCCACGAGCAGTACTTC,CAERLAGAHEQYF
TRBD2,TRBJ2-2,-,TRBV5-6,TGTGCCAGCAGCCCGGGACTAGCGGCCGGAGTCACCGGGGAGCTGTTTTTT,CASSPGLAAGVTGELFF
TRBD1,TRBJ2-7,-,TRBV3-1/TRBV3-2,TGTGCCAGCAGTAGGGGACAGGGGGCGCGGTACGAGCAGTACTTC,CASSRGQGARYEQYF
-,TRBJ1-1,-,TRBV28,TGTGCCAGCAGTTTAGTAGCGCTTGGGGCTTTCTTT,CASSLVALGAFF
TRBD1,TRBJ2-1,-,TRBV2,TGTGCCAGCAGTGATCCAGGGGGCGGGTACAATGAGCAGTTCTTC,CASSDPGGGYNEQFF
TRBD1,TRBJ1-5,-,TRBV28,TGTGCCAGCAGATACAGGACAGGGATCAATCAGCCCCAGCATTTT,CASRYRTGINQPQHF
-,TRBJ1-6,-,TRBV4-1,TGCGCCAGCAGCCAAGTGCCCCGGGATCGCCTAAATTCACCCCTCCACTTT,CASSQVPRDRLNSPLHF
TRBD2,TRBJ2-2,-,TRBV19,TGTGCCAGTAGATATCAAGCGGGGGGGTTCAACACCGGGGAGCTGTTTTTT,CASRYQAGGFNTGELFF
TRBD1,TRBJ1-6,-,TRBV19,TGTGCCAGTAGCCGGACAGGGGGTAATTCACCCCTCCACTTT,CASSRTGGNSPLHF
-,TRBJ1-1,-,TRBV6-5,TGTGCCAGCAGCGGTGGGGGGAGCACTGAAGCTTTCTTT,CASSGGGSTEAFF
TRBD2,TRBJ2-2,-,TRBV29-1,TGCAGCGTTGAAAGGCCTAGCGGGGATTACACCGGGGAGCTGTTTTTT,CSVERPSGDYTGELFF
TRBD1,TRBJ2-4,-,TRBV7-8,TGTGCCAGCAGCCGAGGACAGGGGAGGGACATTCAGTACTTC,CASSRGQGRDIQYF
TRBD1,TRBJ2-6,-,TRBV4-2,TGTGCCAGCAGCCAACTGACCAGGGGGCCGATCTCTGGGGCCAACGTCCTGACTTTC,CASSQLTRGPISGANVLTF
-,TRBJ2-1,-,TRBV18,TGTGCCAGCTCACCAATCCAGGGTGGAAATGAGCAGTTCTTC,CASSPIQGGNEQFF
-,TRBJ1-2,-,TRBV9,TGTGCCAGCAGCGGACTAGGACCTCAACGAGGCTACACCTTC,CASSGLGPQRGYTF
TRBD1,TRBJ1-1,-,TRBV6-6,TGTGCCAGCAGCCCACAGGGGGCATCCACTGAAGCTTTCTTT,CASSPQGASTEAFF
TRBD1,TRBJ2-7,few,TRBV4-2,TGTGCCAGCAGCCAAGATCGGGGCCTAAAGGGGGCCGAGCAGTACTTC,CASSQDRGLKGAEQYF
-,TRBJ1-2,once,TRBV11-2,TGTGCCAGCAGCTTAGGACCCGGTGGGCTAATGGATGGCTACACCTTC,CASSLGPGGLMDGYTF
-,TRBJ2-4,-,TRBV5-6,TGTGCCAGCAGCTCGACAGCTCTAGCCAAAAACATTCAGTACTTC,CASSSTALAKNIQYF
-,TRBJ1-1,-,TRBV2,TGTGCCAGCAGTGCCCTCAGCTCGGGCACTGAAGCTTTCTTT,CASSALSSGTEAFF
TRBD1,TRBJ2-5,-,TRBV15,TGTGCCACCAGCAGAGACCCTGAGGCAGGGGGCGGTCGAGAGACCCAGTACTTC,CATSRDPEAGGGRETQYF